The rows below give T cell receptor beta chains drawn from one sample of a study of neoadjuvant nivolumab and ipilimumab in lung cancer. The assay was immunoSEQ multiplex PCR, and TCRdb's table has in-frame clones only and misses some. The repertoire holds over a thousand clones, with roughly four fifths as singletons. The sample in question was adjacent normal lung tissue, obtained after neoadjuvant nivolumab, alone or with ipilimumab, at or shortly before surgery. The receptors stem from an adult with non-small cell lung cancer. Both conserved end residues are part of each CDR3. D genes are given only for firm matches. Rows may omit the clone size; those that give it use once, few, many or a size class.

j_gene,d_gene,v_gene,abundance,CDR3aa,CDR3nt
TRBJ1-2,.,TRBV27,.,CASRGVEGYTF,TGTGCCAGCCGGGGAGTCGAGGGCTACACCTTC
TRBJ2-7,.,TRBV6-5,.,CASSPRGRVTEQYF,TGTGCCAGCAGCCCCCGGGGCAGGGTTACCGAGCAGTACTTC
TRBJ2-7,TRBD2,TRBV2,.,CASSPLAGGPSAQYF,TGTGCCAGCAGCCCGCTAGCGGGGGGACCCTCGGCGCAGTACTTC
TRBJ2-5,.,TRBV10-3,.,CAISEFGGQETQYF,TGTGCCATCAGTGAGTTCGGCGGACAAGAGACCCAGTACTTC
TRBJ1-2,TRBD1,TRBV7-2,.,CASSSNQGQDHGYTF,TGTGCCAGCAGCTCGAACCAAGGACAGGATCATGGCTACACCTTC
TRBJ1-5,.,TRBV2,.,CASSENQGSQPQHF,TGTGCCAGCAGTGAAAACCAGGGAAGTCAGCCCCAGCATTTT
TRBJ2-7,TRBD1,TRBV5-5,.,CASSLGARGLYEQYF,TGTGCCAGCAGCTTGGGCGCCAGGGGGCTCTACGAGCAGTACTTC
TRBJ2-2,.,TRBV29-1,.,CSVEGLDRGESGELFF,TGCAGCGTTGAAGGGTTGGATAGGGGGGAATCGGGGGAGCTGTTTTTT
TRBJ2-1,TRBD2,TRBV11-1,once,CASRKAGGPVNEQFF,TGTGCCAGCAGAAAAGCGGGGGGGCCTGTCAATGAGCAGTTCTTC
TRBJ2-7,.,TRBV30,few,CAWSAGHTYEQYF,TGTGCCTGGAGTGCTGGACACACCTACGAGCAGTACTTC
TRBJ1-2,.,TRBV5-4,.,CASSFHLTADYGYTF,TGTGCCAGCAGCTTCCACCTGACAGCCGACTATGGCTACACCTTC
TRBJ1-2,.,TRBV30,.,CAWSVGYGYTF,TGTGCCTGGAGTGTGGGGTATGGCTACACCTTC
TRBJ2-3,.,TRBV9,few,CASSVGDSMGTSTDTQYF,TGTGCCAGCAGCGTAGGAGACTCAATGGGGACCTCCACAGATACGCAGTATTTT
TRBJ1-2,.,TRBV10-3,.,CATIGQPYGYTF,TGTGCCACCATAGGACAGCCCTATGGCTACACCTTC
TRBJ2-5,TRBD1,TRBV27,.,CASSLWTGGGETQYF,TGTGCCAGCAGTTTGTGGACAGGTGGAGGAGAGACCCAGTACTTC
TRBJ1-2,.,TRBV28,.,CASTTGGYGYTF,TGTGCCAGCACCACGGGGGGCTATGGCTACACCTTC
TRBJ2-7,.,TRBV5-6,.,CASSSRGGGYEQYF,TGTGCCAGCAGCTCAAGGGGGGGCGGTTACGAGCAGTACTTC
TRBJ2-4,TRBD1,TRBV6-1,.,CASRETGAKNIQYF,TGTGCCAGCAGGGAGACAGGGGCCAAAAACATTCAGTACTTC
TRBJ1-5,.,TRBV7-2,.,CASSPQVGRGNQPQHF,TGTGCCAGCAGCCCCCAGGTGGGAAGGGGCAATCAGCCCCAGCATTTT
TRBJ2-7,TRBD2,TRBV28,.,CASSLIGGVYEQYF,TGTGCCAGCAGTTTGATCGGGGGGGTCTACGAGCAGTACTTC
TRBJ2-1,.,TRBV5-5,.,CASSFGEQFF,TGTGCCAGCAGCTTTGGAGAGCAGTTCTTC
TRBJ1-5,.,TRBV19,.,CASSIGEVNQPQHF,TGTGCCAGTAGTATAGGCGAAGTTAATCAGCCCCAGCATTTT
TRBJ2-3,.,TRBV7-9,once,CASSLGQSFTDTQYF,TGTGCCAGCAGCTTAGGACAGAGTTTCACAGATACGCAGTATTTT
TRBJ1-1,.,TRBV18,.,CASSSSRSSNSGEAFF,TGTGCCAGCTCGTCGTCCCGGTCGTCCAACAGTGGTGAAGCTTTCTTT
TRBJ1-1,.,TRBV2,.,CASRGQWNTEAFF,TGTGCCAGCAGGGGACAATGGAACACTGAAGCTTTCTTT
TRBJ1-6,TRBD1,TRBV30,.,CAWSAGQDNSPLHF,TGTGCCTGGAGTGCGGGACAGGACAATTCACCCCTCCACTTT
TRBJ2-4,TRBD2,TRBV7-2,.,CASSLTSGTQNIQYF,TGTGCCAGCAGCTTAACTAGCGGGACTCAAAACATTCAGTACTTC
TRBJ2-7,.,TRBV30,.,CAWGSYEQYF,TGTGCCTGGGGCTCCTACGAGCAGTACTTC
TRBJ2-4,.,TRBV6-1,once,CASSEAPAGPKNIQYF,TGTGCCAGCAGTGAAGCGCCAGCGGGTCCCAAAAACATTCAGTACTTC
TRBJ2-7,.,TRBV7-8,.,CASSLGRGYAYEQYF,TGTGCCAGCAGCTTGGGCCGGGGATATGCCTACGAGCAGTACTTC
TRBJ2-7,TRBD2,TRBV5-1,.,CASSSGGGTSSYEQYF,TGCGCCAGCAGCTCGGGGGGAGGAACGAGCTCCTACGAGCAGTACTTC
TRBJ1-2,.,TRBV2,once,CASSGHFTDYGYTF,TGTGCCAGCAGTGGACATTTCACGGACTATGGCTACACCTTC
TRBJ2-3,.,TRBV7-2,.,CASRRSSSSPTDTQYF,TGTGCCAGCAGACGCTCGTCCAGCTCTCCCACAGATACGCAGTATTTT
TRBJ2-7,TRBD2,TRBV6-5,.,CASSYSVAGGLYEQYF,TGTGCCAGCAGTTACTCGGTCGCGGGGGGTCTATACGAGCAGTACTTC
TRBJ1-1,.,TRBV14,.,CASSQGSSTGLNTEAFF,TGTGCCAGCAGCCAAGGATCCTCGACAGGTTTGAACACTGAAGCTTTCTTT
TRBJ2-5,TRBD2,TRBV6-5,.,CASRAGAGGVETQYF,TGTGCCAGCAGGGCAGGAGCGGGGGGGGTGGAGACCCAGTACTTC
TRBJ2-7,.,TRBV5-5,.,CASSLEWGPSYEQYF,TGTGCCAGCAGCTTGGAGTGGGGCCCATCTTACGAGCAGTACTTC
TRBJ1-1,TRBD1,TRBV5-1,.,CASSPGQGSVTEAFF,TGCGCCAGCAGCCCGGGACAGGGGTCGGTCACTGAAGCTTTCTTT
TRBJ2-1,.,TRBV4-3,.,CASSQERGDEQFF,TGCGCCAGCAGCCAAGAACGGGGTGATGAGCAGTTCTTC
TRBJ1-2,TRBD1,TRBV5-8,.,CASSRKQGASNYGYTF,TGTGCCAGCAGCCGGAAGCAGGGGGCTTCTAACTATGGCTACACCTTC
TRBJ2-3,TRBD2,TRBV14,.,CASSQDVSGGGQMAQYF,TGTGCCAGCAGCCAAGATGTGAGCGGGGGAGGTCAGATGGCGCAGTATTTT
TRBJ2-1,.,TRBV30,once,CASTHGLEQFF,TGTGCCTCGACCCACGGCCTCGAGCAGTTCTTC
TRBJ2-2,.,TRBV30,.,CAWSVIFTGELFF,TGTGCCTGGAGTGTAATTTTTACCGGGGAGCTGTTTTTT
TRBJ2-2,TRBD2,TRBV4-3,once,CASSQGFERGTGELFF,TGCGCCAGCAGCCAAGGCTTCGAGCGGGGCACCGGGGAGCTGTTTTTT
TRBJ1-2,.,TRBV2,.,CASSESNRRQGYTF,TGTGCCAGCAGTGAATCGAACCGGCGACAAGGCTACACCTTC
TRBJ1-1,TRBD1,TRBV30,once,CAWSRGDRDSAEAFF,TGTGCCTGGAGTAGGGGGGACAGGGATAGTGCTGAAGCTTTCTTT
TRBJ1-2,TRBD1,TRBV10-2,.,CATQGTGGSGYTF,TGCGCCACACAGGGGACAGGGGGTTCTGGCTACACCTTC
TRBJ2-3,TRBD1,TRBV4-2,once,CASSPSLGTVPHTDTQYF,TGTGCCAGCAGCCCCTCTCTGGGGACAGTGCCCCACACAGATACGCAGTATTTT
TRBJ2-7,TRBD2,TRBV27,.,CASSSRWTSGGVYEQYF,TGTGCCAGCAGTTCGAGATGGACTAGCGGGGGGGTTTACGAGCAGTACTTC
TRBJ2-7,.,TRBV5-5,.,CASSSYRNPLGPVYF,TGTGCCAGCAGCTCGTACAGGAACCCCTTGGGACCAGTGTACTTC
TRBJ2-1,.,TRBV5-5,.,CASSPRAESYNEQFF,TGTGCCAGCAGCCCTCGGGCAGAGTCCTACAATGAGCAGTTCTTC
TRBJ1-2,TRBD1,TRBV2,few,CASTGQVAYGYTF,TGTGCCAGCACCGGACAGGTTGCCTATGGCTACACCTTC
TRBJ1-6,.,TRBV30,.,CARNRGGYNSPLHF,TGTGCCCGCAACCGAGGGGGTTATAATTCACCCCTCCACTTT
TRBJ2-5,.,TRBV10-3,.,CAISEPGGGGLQETQYF,TGTGCCATCAGTGAGCCGGGAGGAGGGGGACTCCAAGAGACCCAGTACTTC
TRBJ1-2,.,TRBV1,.,CTSRVIVVRKTYGYTF,TGCACCAGCAGAGTAATTGTTGTGCGAAAGACCTATGGCTACACCTTC
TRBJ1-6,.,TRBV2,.,CASSDRNSPLHF,TGTGCCAGCAGTGACAGGAATTCACCCCTCCACTTT